Each of the 22 T cell receptor beta chains below was sequenced from the same sample in a study of post-analysis software for immune sequencing data. cDNA libraries of TCR beta carried unique molecular identifiers. TCRdb recomputed calls from the PCR reads with MiXCR, one row per CDR3 protein. Of roughly 410,000 distinct CDR3 sequences listed, about a third are singletons. Their cognate antigens are unknown. Study-wide results and limits: The study found TRBV5-6, TRBV5-1 and TRBV20-1 among a few TRBV segments more frequent in patients than controls.

The sample comprised blood. All receptors come from a girl aged 5 to 17 with multiple sclerosis.

Many counts were recorded for this clonotype. Here the CDR3 DNA reads TGTGCCAGCAGTTACAGGGGACCCACCTACGAGCAGTACTTC. Its translation: CASSYRGPTYEQYF. The rearrangement uses TRBV6-5 and TRBJ2-7, with D perhaps being TRBD1 or TRBD2 (5 bases each). The ends were cut back, 2 bases at V and 2 bases at J, with 10 bases in the middle. From germline, CDR1 is MNHEY and CDR2 SVGAGI. There are 14 residues in the CDR3.

This clonotype was counted a few times. This sequence joins TRBV6-5 and TRBJ2-4, with D perhaps being TRBD1 or TRBD2 (5 bases each). The CDR3 loop spans 14 amino acids. Trimming removed 5 bases from V and 10 bases from J, with 18 bases in between. Germline values: CDR1 MNHEY, CDR2 SVGAGI. The CDR3 DNA reads as TGTGCCAGCAGTCCCCTCTTGGGGCGGGTAATTCAGTACTTC. Protein sequence: CASSPLLGRVIQYF.

The genes are TRBV6-5 and TRBJ1-2, with D maybe TRBD1 (6 bases). V gave up 0 bases and J gave up 5 bases, with 13 bases separating them. The length of the CDR3 is 15 residues. The V gene's germline CDR1 is MNHEY and CDR2 SVGAGI. CDR3 loop: CASSYSGGALYGYTF. The CDR3 nucleotides are TGTGCCAGCAGTTACTCCGGGGGCGCCTTGTATGGCTACACCTTC.

The chain carries TRBV3-1 and TRBJ2-1, with D maybe TRBD2 (6 bases). The CDR3 consists of 15 residues. Germline-derived CDR1 and CDR2 are LGHDT and YNNKEL (reference sequence). Trimming cost V 4 bases and J 2 bases, with 12 bases left between them. CDR3 sequence (DNA): TGTGCCAGCAGCCCGGGACTCTCTACCTACAATGAGCAGTTCTTC. Translated, it gives CASSPGLSTYNEQFF.

The table lists this clonotype with a count of one. The CDR3 reads CASSRTQLWGCYEQYF. The CDR3 region has the DNA TGCGCCAGCAGCCGGACCCAGCTCTGGGGATGCTACGAGCAGTACTTC. The chain joins TRBV4-1 to TRBJ2-7; D not resolved. This CDR3 region has 16 residues. Germline loops: CDR1 MGHRA, CDR2 YSYEKL. With 4 bases removed from V and 3 bases from J, the gap between germline ends came to 19 bases.

The J gene is TRBJ1-1, the V gene TRBV2; D is ambiguous. In germline, CDR1 is SNHLY, CDR2 FYNNEI. Trimming pared 8 bases from V and 1 base from J, leaving 5 bases between. The CDR3 totals 11 residues. For the CDR3, the DNA is TGTGCCAGCGAAAGGAACACTGAAGCTTTCTTT. Amino acid sequence: CASERNTEAFF.

Here the CDR3 DNA reads TGTGCCAGCAGCTCCGGGACAGTTTCCTACGAGCAGTACTTC. This codes for CASSSGTVSYEQYF. The chain combines TRBV7-6 with TRBJ2-7; TRBD1 aligns across 7 bases. CDR3 length equals 14 residues. V lost 4 bases to trimming and J lost 1 base; unmatched junction nucleotides: 4. CDR1 is SGHVS and CDR2 is FNYEAQ in the germline V gene.

This clonotype was seen only a few times. V gene TRBV6-6 combines with J gene TRBJ2-7; a possible D gene is TRBD1 (5 bases). CDR1 is MNHNY, CDR2 SVGAGI, per germline (reference sequence). With 5 bases removed from V and 7 bases from J, the gap between germline ends came to 18 bases. The length of the CDR3 is 14 residues. CDR3 sequence: CASSLPGGAGEQYF. The CDR3 nucleotides are TGTGCCAGCAGTCTCCCCGGCGGTGCAGGGGAGCAGTACTTC.

This chain uses TRBV4-3 with TRBJ1-1, with unresolved D. CDR3 length: 15 amino acids. With 0 bases removed from V and 4 bases from J, the gap between germline ends came to 12 bases. The V gene's germline CDR1 is LGHNA and CDR2 YSLEER. DNA of the CDR3: TGCGCCAGCAGCCAAGAGGGAGGGATGGCCACTGAAGCTTTCTTT. Translated: CASSQEGGMATEAFF.

The J gene is TRBJ2-2, the V gene TRBV12-3 or TRBV12-4; 12 positions match TRBD2. Trimming took 6 bases from V and 3 from J; bases not matched to a gene: 14. The CDR3 is 19 amino acids. The CDR3 nucleotides are TGTGCCAGCAGCCGCACCCTGACTAGCGGGGGACGGGACACCGGGGAGCTGTTTTTT. The encoded protein is CASSRTLTSGGRDTGELFF.

The genes are TRBV20-1 and TRBJ2-5; possibly TRBD2 for D (6 bases). Per germline, CDR1 DFQATT and CDR2 SNEGSKA (reference sequence). This CDR3 contains 13 residues. With 3 bases removed from V and 5 bases from J, the gap between germline ends came to 13 bases. The CDR3 coding sequence is TGCAGTGCTAGTCCGGCGGGGTGGGAGACCCAGTACTTC. Protein sequence: CSASPAGWETQYF.

This clonotype was recorded at least ten times. This chain links TRBV7-3 with TRBJ2-3, with 8 bases identical to TRBD1. CDR1 is SGHTA, CDR2 FQGTGA, per germline. This CDR3 spans 13 amino acids. Trimming at V came to 4 bases and at J to 4 bases, leaving 1 base not matched to a gene. CDR3 nucleotides: TGTGCCAGCAGCTCAGGGGGCCCAGATACGCAGTATTTT. Its protein product is CASSSGGPDTQYF. Complete variable domain (other parts from reference TRBV7-3 and TRBJ2-3): GAGVSQTPSNKVTEKGKYVELRCDPISGHTALYWYRQSLGQGPEFLIYFQGTGAADDSGLPNDRFFAVRPEGSVSTLKIQRTERGDSAVYLCASSSGGPDTQYFGPGTRLTVL.

V usage is TRBV6-5 and J usage is TRBJ2-7; D is possibly TRBD1 (6 bases). This CDR3 is built from 14 residues. Germline V gene sequence: CDR1 MNHEY, CDR2 SVGAGI. V shed 6 bases and J shed 3 bases, with 15 bases lying between them. The CDR3, as DNA: TGTGCCAGCAGCCTAACGGGACACATCTACGAGCAGTACTTC. Protein product: CASSLTGHIYEQYF.

The V call is TRBV7-6, the J call TRBJ2-5; a possible D gene is TRBD2 (6 bases). Germline CDR1 and CDR2: SGHVS and FNYEAQ. The CDR3 runs 17 residues. With 2 bases removed from V and 4 bases from J, the gap between germline ends came to 20 bases. Here the CDR3 reads CASSLTGTPSGRETQYF. CDR3 nucleotide sequence: TGTGCCAGCAGCTTAACCGGGACTCCTTCTGGACGAGAGACCCAGTACTTC.

This clonotype was seen only a few times. The V call is TRBV7-9, the J call TRBJ1-1; D is undetermined. Per germline, CDR1 SEHNR and CDR2 FQNEAQ (reference sequence). Trimming stripped 4 bases from V and 2 bases from J, with 14 bases between. This CDR3 has 15 residues. Here the CDR3 DNA reads TGTGCCAGCAGCTACGTGACATATACAAACACTGAAGCTTTCTTT. Translating gives CASSYVTYTNTEAFF. The variable domain in full, with the rest retrieved from reference TRBV7-9 and TRBJ1-1, is DTGVSQNPRHKITKRGQNVTFRCDPISEHNRLYWYRQTLGQGPEFLTYFQNEAQLEKSRLLSDRFSAERPKGSFSTLEIQRTEQGDSAMYLCASSYVTYTNTEAFFGQGTRLTVV.

This clonotype was recorded a few times. The CDR3 DNA sequence: TGCGCCAGCAGCCAAGATCATCGCGGGGAGACCCAGTACTTC. Translated: CASSQDHRGETQYF. J is TRBJ2-5 and V is TRBV4-1, with D perhaps TRBD2 (5 bases). V lost 0 bases, J lost 5 bases, and 10 bases lay in between. Germline V CDR1 and CDR2: MGHRA, YSYEKL. The CDR3 loop spans 14 amino acids.

V gene TRBV7-9 combines with J gene TRBJ1-6; D is ambiguous. The V end lost 1 base, the J end lost 7 bases, and 11 bases lay between the germline ends. Germline assignment: CDR1 SEHNR and CDR2 FQNEAQ (reference sequence). There are 15 residues in the CDR3. CDR3 nucleotides: TGTGCCAGCAGCTTAGGGGCAGGAGGGAATTCACCCCTCCACTTT. It is translated as CASSLGAGGNSPLHF.

The chain joins TRBV12-3 or TRBV12-4 to TRBJ1-5, with D tentatively TRBD1 (6 bases). The CDR3 runs 14 residues. The ends were cut back, 5 bases at V and 3 bases at J, with 11 bases in the middle. The CDR3 region is CASSRTDNNQPQHF. DNA for the CDR3: TGTGCCAGCAGTCGGACAGACAACAATCAGCCCCAGCATTTT.

This clonotype occurred a few times. This rearrangement joins TRBV29-1 to TRBJ2-7; D possibly corresponds to TRBD2 (5 bases). Per germline, CDR1 SQVTM and CDR2 ANQGSEA. The V and J ends lost 7 bases and 7 bases respectively, with 14 bases between them. The CDR3 totals 11 residues. The CDR3 DNA sequence: TGCAGCGCCCTACTAGGAACAGAGCAGTACTTC. Amino acids: CSALLGTEQYF.

The chain couples TRBV20-1 to TRBJ2-3; D remains unclear. Germline CDR1 and CDR2: DFQATT and SNEGSKA (reference sequence). The CDR3 runs 12 residues. CDR3 loop: CRATYYADTQYF. The CDR3 DNA follows: TGCAGGGCCACCTACTACGCAGATACGCAGTATTTT.

The V gene is TRBV6-4, the J gene TRBJ1-2; 9 bases are shared with TRBD1. The V gene end was trimmed by 10 bases and the J gene end by 6 bases; junction bases not matched to a gene: 15. CDR1 is MRHNA and CDR2 is SNTAGT in the germline V gene. The CDR3 totals 15 residues. CDR3 sequence (DNA): TGTGCCACCTCACCGGGGGACAGGGAAAGGGATGGCTACACCTTC. This codes for CATSPGDRERDGYTF.

The chain links TRBV12-3 or TRBV12-4 to TRBJ1-5, with unresolved D. CDR3 length equals 17 residues. V lost 6 bases and J lost 4, with 22 bases in between. The CDR3 sequence: CASSATPHGALNQPQHF. CDR3 bases: TGTGCCAGCAGCGCCACCCCCCACGGAGCCTTAAATCAGCCCCAGCATTTT.